This TCR beta chain was retrieved from a study of identical twins. This clonotype was seen a handful of times. Its antigen is unknown. Germline-derived CDR1 and CDR2 are MNHNY and SVGAGI (reference sequence). This CDR3 comprises 14 residues. V shed 6 bases and J shed 1 base, with 11 bases lying between them. Notes on the study in general: There was more out-of-frame TCR alpha sharing in monozygotic twins than models estimated. Cord blood beta clonotypes that were abundant carried fewer insertions, and memory repertoires showed no such trend.

TCRdb reanalysed the 5' RACE reads using MiXCR and keeps one entry per CDR3 protein. The sample has more than 350,000 distinct CDR3 sequences; around 9.7% are singletons. The specimen was naive T cells sorted from blood. The chain has TRBV6-6 and TRBJ2-3; TRBD1 is a possible D gene (5 bases). The receptor was derived from a woman aged 45-59 years in good health. The CDR3 DNA is TGTGCCAGCAGGGACGTGGGGCGCACAGATACGCAGTATTTT. This codes for CASRDVGRTDTQYF.